This T cell receptor (beta chain) appears in the sequencing data of a study of beta chain features in type 1 diabetes. The germline gives CDR1 SGHTA, CDR2 FQGNSA. The CDR3 contains 15 residues. Unmatched junction bases numbered 6, after V lost 5 bases and J lost 4 bases. Reverse transcribing all isolated RNA meant expressed TCRB transcripts were sequenced. The assay was immunoSEQ multiplex PCR, and TCRdb's table has in-frame clones only and misses some. The sample yields roughly 40,000 clones, around 49% seen once. Source material: central memory CD4+ T cells from blood. This chain links TRBV7-2 with TRBJ1-5; 9 bases line up with TRBD1. This clonotype originated in a woman aged 18 to 35 in good health. This CDR3 reads CASSLDRGWNQPQHF. The CDR3 nucleotides are TGTGCCAGCAGCCTTGACAGGGGGTGGAATCAGCCCCAGCATTTT.